The text below deals with one TCR beta chain. This clonotype was seen only a few times. The specificity of this receptor is unknown. Per-nucleotide qualities are absent, and no much larger clonotype sits a single base away. The reads were generated on an Illumina MiSeq. TCRdb reworked the public reads: Q25 trimming with fastp, MiXCR clone assembly, productive beta chains retained. Each CDR3 protein appears once, grouped with its most common genes and DNA. The sample table holds some 90,000 distinct CDR3 sequences, of which roughly 28% were seen once. The ten largest clones add up to about 2.4% of the sample. The data stem from a study of type 1 regulatory T cells (dated by TCRdb to about 2021). At the level of the whole study: An in vitro protocol by which a Tr1-enriched, alloantigen-specific CD4 T cell product named T-allo10 was generated was characterized in the study. T-allo10 was being evaluated clinically in patients with hematological malignancies who were receiving allogeneic hematopoietic stem cell transplantation.

From the cysteine up to the phenylalanine, the CDR3 has a length of 18 residues. Left in the record is the CDR3 DNA by itself, 54 bases read in frame from the first base. CDR1 and CDR2 are drawn from the germline V gene: SGDLS, YYNGEE. Trimming removed 1 base from V and 6 bases from J; the gene matches leave 11 bases unexplained. Sequencing was carried out using CD4+ T cells, either the whole sample or a sorted fraction (not recorded which). This receptor chain uses TRBV9 and TRBJ2-3; 13 nucleotides in the junction match TRBD2. This TCR derives from a human donor in good health. In nucleotides, the sequence is TGTGCCAGCAGCGTAAGGACTAGCGGGAGTATCCCTCCGGATACGCAGTATTTT. This translates into CASSVRTSGSIPPDTQYF.